Included here is one TCR beta chain sequence, with context. The primer mix had 60 Vbeta and 13 Jbeta primers. The protocol was immunoSEQ multiplex PCR, while the TCRdb copy is restricted to in-frame clones and leaves out a portion. The sample has 120,000 to 150,000 clones, around 79% seen once. The data were taken from a study of cytomegalovirus exposure and HLA in healthy donors. The CDR3 has 14 residues. Germline CDR1 is LGHNA and CDR2 is YNFKEQ. V was clipped by 0 bases and J by 3 bases; unmatched bases: 1. The sequenced material came from PBMCs. The chain couples TRBV4-2 to TRBJ2-7; 8 positions match TRBD1. This TCR was sampled from a woman aged 25 to 39 in good health and CMV-seronegative. The CDR3 DNA reads as TGTGCCAGCAGCCAAGAGGGGACAGGCTACGAGCAGTACTTC. Translation: CASSQEGTGYEQYF.